This TCR beta chain was sequenced during a study of shared clonotypes between healthy human individuals. Study-wide results and limits: Clonotypes shared by all four donors outscored non-shared clonotypes in generation probability. The study's rarefaction showed incomplete sorted-subset sequencing despite large depth.

As regards this clone: As yet, its antigen is unknown.

V shed 5 bases, J shed 8 bases, and the junction held 7 bases outside the gene matches. This CDR3 region has 14 residues. Germline CDR1 is MNHEY and CDR2 is SMNVEV (reference sequence). The method was immunoSEQ multiplex PCR; TCRdb's version includes in-frame clones alone and lacks a portion of them. The sample lists about 550,000 clones; around 95% were seen once. CD45RO-negative, CCR7-positively selected cells formed the naive CD8 fraction, excluding terminally differentiated effector memory CD45RA+ cells. Those who donated were healthy HIV-negative adults, with no recent acute infections or vaccinations reported. Every contributor of samples was a Caucasian grown-up residing in Nashville, Tennessee.

The sample consisted of naive CD8+ T cells sorted from blood. This receptor was obtained from a woman aged 25-40 years in good health. This chain connects TRBV27 to TRBJ2-1; TRBD2 matches at 9 bases. The CDR3 loop is CASSAWAGGYEQFF. The CDR3 region has the DNA TGTGCCAGCAGTGCATGGGCGGGAGGGTATGAGCAGTTCTTC.